One sample yielded the 5 T cell receptor beta chains listed below, sequenced in a study of T cells expressing NK-cell markers. TCRdb processed the 5' RACE reads again and assigns one entry to each CDR3 protein, with no DNA. The table lists about 550,000 distinct CDR3 sequences. Sequenced input: blood T cells: a sorted CD56 or NKG2C T cell subset, CD4+ or CD8+ T cells, or bulk PBMC T cells (not recorded which). The receptors were gathered from a man aged 18 to 29 in good health.

The chain couples TRBV20-1 to TRBJ2-5. The germline V gene has CDR1 DFQATT and CDR2 SNEGSKA (reference sequence). The CDR3 is made up of 14 amino acids. CDR3 region: CSARVPSGLETQYF.

This chain uses TRBV12-3 or TRBV12-4 with TRBJ1-2. The CDR3 totals 14 residues. The CDR3 protein is CASSLGQVSDGYTF.

This CDR3 reads CASSDLGRETQYF. This chain connects TRBV9 to TRBJ2-5; there is no DNA to check the TCRdb D call of TRBD2. Germline V gene lookup returns CDR1 SGDLS and CDR2 YYNGEE. This CDR3 has 13 residues.

The rearrangement uses TRBV21-1 and TRBJ2-2; without DNA, the TCRdb call of TRBD1 cannot be checked. TRBV21-1 constitutes a pseudogene. The CDR3 contains 16 residues. The CDR3 reads CASSKGTEGGDGELFF.

The rearrangement uses TRBV7-2 and TRBJ2-3; the D call of TRBD2 rests on TCRdb alone, since no DNA is present to check it. Germline lookup yields CDR1 SGHTA and CDR2 FQGNSA. The length of the CDR3 is 18 residues. CDR3: CASSPSGRAFRRTDTQYF.